Listed below are T cell receptor beta chains from one sample, sequenced in a study of blood T cells in healthy people across ages. TCRdb passed the 5' RACE reads through MiXCR, listing each CDR3 protein once. In the table there are about 680,000 distinct CDR3 sequences, around 48% of which are singletons. Sample: blood. These TCRs come from a woman aged 55-70 years in good health. Both conserved end residues are part of each CDR3. A D gene is named only where the DNA matches it firmly. Where a row states a size, it is once, few, many or the class of an expanded clone; other rows omit it.

D	J	V	size	DNA	CDR3
TRBD1	TRBJ2-5	TRBV6-2/TRBV6-3	.	TGTGCCAGCAGTCGGATCCCGACAGGGTCGAGAGGAGAGACCCAGTACTTC	CASSRIPTGSRGETQYF
TRBD1	TRBJ2-1	TRBV20-1	.	TGCAGTGCTAGGGGACAGATCAATGAGCAGTTCTTC	CSARGQINEQFF
TRBD2	TRBJ2-1	TRBV5-4	once	TGTGCCAGCAGCCTCAGCGGGAGATACGACAATGAGCAGTTCTTC	CASSLSGRYDNEQFF
.	TRBJ1-2	TRBV7-3	.	TGTGCCAGCAGCTCCCCAACCGGATTAGTAAACTATGGCTACACCTTC	CASSSPTGLVNYGYTF
.	TRBJ1-1	TRBV7-2	few	TGTGCCAGCAGCTTAAGCGGGGTCGAAGCTTTCTTT	CASSLSGVEAFF
.	TRBJ2-2	TRBV3-1	many	TGTGCCAGCAGCCAAAAGCGCTCATTTCCTGCTAGAAATAGGACCGGGGAGCTGTTTTTT	CASSQKRSFPARNRTGELFF
.	TRBJ1-1	TRBV29-1	.	TGCAGCGCTCGGGACTTTTTCATGAACACTGAAGCTTTCTTT	CSARDFFMNTEAFF
TRBD2	TRBJ2-1	TRBV20-1	.	TGCAGTGCCGCGGGACTAGCGGCTTACAATGAGCAGTTCTTC	CSAAGLAAYNEQFF
.	TRBJ2-5	TRBV28	once	TGTGCCAGCAGTTCCCCGGAGGACAGGGCGGGGGGAGAGACCCAGTACTTC	CASSSPEDRAGGETQYF
.	TRBJ1-6	TRBV9	.	TGTGCCAGCAGCGTCGGGAGTCTTAATTCACCCCTCCACTTT	CASSVGSLNSPLHF
TRBD1	TRBJ2-7	TRBV7-2	few	TGTGCCAGCAGCACGGGACAGGGGAACTACGAGCAGTACTTC	CASSTGQGNYEQYF
.	TRBJ2-6	TRBV6-2/TRBV6-3	.	TGTGCCAGCAGCTACAAGTTGGGAGCTGATGGGGCCAACGTCCTGACTTTC	CASSYKLGADGANVLTF
.	TRBJ2-5	TRBV5-1	.	TGCGCCAGCAGCTTGGGATTTGGGTGGAGAGAGACCCAGTACTTC	CASSLGFGWRETQYF
TRBD1	TRBJ2-1	TRBV27	.	TGTGCCAGCAGTTCAGTTGGACAGGGGCACAATGAGCAGTTCTTC	CASSSVGQGHNEQFF
.	TRBJ2-3	TRBV12-3/TRBV12-4	once	TGTGCCAGCAGCAAGACCCAGGCTTACACAGATACGCAGTATTTT	CASSKTQAYTDTQYF
.	TRBJ1-1	TRBV6-2/TRBV6-3	.	TGTGCCAGCACAACTACCGGGACGTTAAACACTGAAGCTTTCTTT	CASTTTGTLNTEAFF
.	TRBJ1-2	TRBV28	few	TGTGCCAGCAGTGGGGCGAGCGTTGGCTACACCTTC	CASSGASVGYTF
.	TRBJ2-6	TRBV5-1	.	TGCGCCAGCTGGTCGGGACCCCCTTCTGGGGCCAACGTCCTGACTTTC	CASWSGPPSGANVLTF
.	TRBJ1-5	TRBV5-8	few	TGTGCCAGCAGCTTGCAAGGCTATAGCAATCAGCCCCAGCATTTT	CASSLQGYSNQPQHF
.	TRBJ2-5	TRBV5-1	.	TGCGCCAGCAGGACACAGTTGGGGGAGACCCAGTACTTC	CASRTQLGETQYF
TRBD2	TRBJ2-7	TRBV5-1	few	TGCGCCAGCAGCTTGGCCGGGACTAGCGGGCCCTACGAGCAGTACTTC	CASSLAGTSGPYEQYF
.	TRBJ2-1	TRBV7-9	.	TGTGCCAGCAGCACAACTAGCCCTGGGGACAATGAGCAGTTCTTC	CASSTTSPGDNEQFF